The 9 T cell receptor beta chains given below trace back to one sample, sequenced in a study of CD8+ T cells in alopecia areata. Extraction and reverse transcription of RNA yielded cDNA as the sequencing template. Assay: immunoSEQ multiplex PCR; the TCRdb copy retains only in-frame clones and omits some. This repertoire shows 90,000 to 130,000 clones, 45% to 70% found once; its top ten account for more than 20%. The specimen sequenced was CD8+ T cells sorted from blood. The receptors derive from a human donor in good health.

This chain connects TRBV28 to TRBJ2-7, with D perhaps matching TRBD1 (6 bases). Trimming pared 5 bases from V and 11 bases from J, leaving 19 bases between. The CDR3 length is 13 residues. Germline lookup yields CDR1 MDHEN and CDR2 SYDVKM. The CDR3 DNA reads TGTGCCAGCAGTCCGCTTTGGGACACCTGGGAGTACTTC. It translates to CASSPLWDTWEYF.

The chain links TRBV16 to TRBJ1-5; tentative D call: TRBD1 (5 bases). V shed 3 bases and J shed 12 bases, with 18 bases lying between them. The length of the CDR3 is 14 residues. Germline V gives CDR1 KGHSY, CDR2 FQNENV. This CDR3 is CASSQGGPPLFQHF. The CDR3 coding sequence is TGTGCCAGCAGCCAGGGGGGTCCACCACTGTTCCAGCATTTT. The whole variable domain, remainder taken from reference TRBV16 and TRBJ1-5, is GEEVAQTPKHLVRGEGQKAKLYCAPIKGHSYVFWYQQVLKNEFKFLISFQNENVFDETGMPKERFSAKCLPNSPCSLEIQATKLEDSAVYFCASSQGGPPLFQHFGDGTRLSIL.

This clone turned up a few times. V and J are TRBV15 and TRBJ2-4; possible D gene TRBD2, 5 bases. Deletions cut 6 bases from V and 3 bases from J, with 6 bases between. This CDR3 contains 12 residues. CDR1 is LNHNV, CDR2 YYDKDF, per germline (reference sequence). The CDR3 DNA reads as TGTGCCACCAGACGGGGCAAAAACATTCAGTACTTC. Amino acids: CATRRGKNIQYF.

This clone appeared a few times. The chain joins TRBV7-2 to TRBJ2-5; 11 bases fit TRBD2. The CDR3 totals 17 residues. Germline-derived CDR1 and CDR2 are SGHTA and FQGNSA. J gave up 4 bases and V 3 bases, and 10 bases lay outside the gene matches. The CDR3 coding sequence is TGTGCCAGCAGCTTGACTAGCGGGGTCTATCGGGGAGAGACCCAGTACTTC. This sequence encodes CASSLTSGVYRGETQYF. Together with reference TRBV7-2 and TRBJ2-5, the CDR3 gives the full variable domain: GAGVSQSPSNKVTEKGKDVELRCDPISGHTALYWYRQSLGQGLEFLIYFQGNSAPDKSGLPSDRFSAERTGGSVSTLTIQRTQQEDSAVYLCASSLTSGVYRGETQYFGPGTRLLVL.

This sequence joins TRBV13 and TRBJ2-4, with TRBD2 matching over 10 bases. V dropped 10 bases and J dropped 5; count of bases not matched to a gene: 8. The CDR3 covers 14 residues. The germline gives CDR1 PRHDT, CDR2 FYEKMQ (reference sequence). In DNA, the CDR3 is TGTGCCACCGAGCGGGGGGGCTTTCAAAACATTCAGTACTTC. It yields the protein CATERGGFQNIQYF.

CDR3 nucleotide sequence: TGCAGCGTTGAAGTTGCGGGACAGGTCTCCTACGAGCAGTACTTC. Amino acid sequence: CSVEVAGQVSYEQYF. This chain joins TRBV29-1 and TRBJ2-5; TRBD1 matches 8 bases. The J call could be wrong; TRBJ2-7 is a better fit for the DNA end. CDR3 size: 15 residues. CDR1 is SQVTM, CDR2 ANQGSEA, per germline.

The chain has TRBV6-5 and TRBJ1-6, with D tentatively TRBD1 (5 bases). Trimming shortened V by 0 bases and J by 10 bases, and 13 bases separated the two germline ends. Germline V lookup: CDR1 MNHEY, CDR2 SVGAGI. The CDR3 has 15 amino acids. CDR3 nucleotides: TGTGCCAGCAGTTACTCGGACACCTCTGGGTCACCCCTCCACTTT. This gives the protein CASSYSDTSGSPLHF.

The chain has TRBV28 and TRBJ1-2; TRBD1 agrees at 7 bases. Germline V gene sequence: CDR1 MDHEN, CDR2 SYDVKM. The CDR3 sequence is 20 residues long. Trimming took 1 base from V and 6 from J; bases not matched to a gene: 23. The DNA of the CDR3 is TGTGCCAGCAGTTTATCCAATTCGGTTGGGACAGAGGAGTCGAGGGATGGCTACACCTTC. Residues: CASSLSNSVGTEESRDGYTF.

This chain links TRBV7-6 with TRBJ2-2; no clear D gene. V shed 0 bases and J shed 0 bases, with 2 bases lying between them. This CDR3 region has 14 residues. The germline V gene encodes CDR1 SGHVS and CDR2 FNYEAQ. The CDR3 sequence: CASSLATNTGELFF. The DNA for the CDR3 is TGTGCCAGCAGCTTAGCCACGAACACCGGGGAGCTGTTTTTT.